The 15 T cell receptor beta chains presented below share a single source sample, sequenced in a study of CD8+CD57+ T cells in acquired aplastic anemia. Profiling of TCR beta VDJ combinations and CDR3 sequences used genomic DNA as template. TCRdb passed the reads through MiXCR, listing each CDR3 protein once. The sample has around 200,000 distinct CDR3 sequences; around 47% are singletons. For sequencing, patients were chosen who had shown expansion of CD8+CD57+ cells by flow cytometry. The sample comprised sorted CD4+, CD8+, or CD8+CD57+ T cells (not recorded which) from PBMCs. The source is a human donor with aplastic anemia.

This chain links TRBV6-5 with TRBJ2-7; D gene uncertain. Looked up from germline, CDR1 is MNHEY and CDR2 is SVGAGI. This CDR3 contains 14 residues. The V and J ends lost 4 bases and 7 bases respectively, with 17 bases between them. DNA of the CDR3: TGTGCCAGCAGTTTAAATCGGGCCGCTCGTGAGCAGTACTTC. Residues: CASSLNRAAREQYF.

About this clonotype itself: A much larger clone lies one base from this, so it may be a read error. The genes are TRBV9 and TRBJ1-3; a possible D gene is TRBD1 (5 bases). The length of the CDR3 is 17 residues. Germline V CDR1 and CDR2: SGDLS, YYNGEE. CDR3 sequence: CASSTFGEGRLGNTIHF. The CDR3 DNA reads as TGTGCCAGCAGCACCTTTGGGGAGGGGCGCTTAGGAAACACCATACATTTT. The variable domain in full, completed from reference TRBV9 and TRBJ1-3, reads DSGVTQTPKHLITATGQRVTLRCSPRSGDLSVYWYQQSLDQGLQFLIQYYNGEERAKGNILERFSAQQFPDLHSELNLSSLELGDSALYFCASSTFGEGRLGNTIHFGEGSWLTVV.

The rearrangement links TRBV11-2 to TRBJ2-7; 8 nucleotides agree with TRBD1. V lost 4 bases, J lost 7 bases, and 9 bases stayed unmatched. CDR3 length equals 14 residues. CDR1 is SGHAT, CDR2 FQNNGV, per germline. The CDR3 region has the DNA TGTGCCAGCAGCTCTTGGACAGGGTCTTTGGAGCAGTACTTC. This encodes CASSSWTGSLEQYF.

The chain uses TRBV28 and TRBJ1-6, with 7 bases that match TRBD1. The CDR3 is made up of 14 amino acids. Losses at the gene ends were 10 bases for V and 5 bases for J; bases not matched to a gene: 8. Germline V gene data show CDR1 as MDHEN and CDR2 as SYDVKM. CDR3 DNA sequence: TGTGCCATCAGGGACAGCCGAGATAATTCACCCCTCCACTTT. Residues: CAIRDSRDNSPLHF. Drawing the rest from reference TRBV28 and TRBJ1-6, the complete variable domain is DVKVTQSSRYLVKRTGEKVFLECVQDMDHENMFWYRQDPGLGLRLIYFSYDVKMKEKGDIPEGYSVSREKKERFSLILESASTNQTSMYLCAIRDSRDNSPLHFGNGTRLTVT.

This clonotype appeared many times. This rearrangement joins TRBV7-8 to TRBJ1-5; no definite D call. This CDR3 is built from 14 residues. V lost 1 base and J 6 bases, leaving 10 bases between the germline ends. CDR1 and CDR2 from the germline V gene are SGHVS and FQNEAQ. The CDR3 loop is CASSLDRGGQPQHF. CDR3 in DNA: TGTGCCAGCAGCTTAGACCGGGGAGGTCAGCCCCAGCATTTT.

This chain's CDR3 is CASSEYRGGYTF. CDR3 in DNA: TGTGCCAGCAGTGAGTACAGGGGAGGCTACACCTTC. The chain links TRBV12-3 or TRBV12-4 to TRBJ1-2; 7 bases fit TRBD1. V lost 5 bases, J lost 8 bases, and 5 bases stayed unmatched. The CDR3 covers 12 residues.

The rearrangement uses TRBV2 and TRBJ1-1; 12 bases align to TRBD1. The V gene end was trimmed by 7 bases and the J gene end by 0 bases; junction bases not matched to a gene: 6. The CDR3 runs to 16 residues. The germline gives CDR1 SNHLY, CDR2 FYNNEI. CDR3 protein: CASTAGTGGMNTEAFF. The CDR3 coding sequence is TGTGCCAGCACCGCCGGGACAGGGGGCATGAACACTGAAGCTTTCTTT. Supplemented by reference TRBV2 and TRBJ1-1, the full variable domain reads EPEVTQTPSHQVTQMGQEVILRCVPISNHLYFYWYRQILGQKVEFLVSFYNNEISEKSEIFDDQFSVERPDGSNFTLKIRSTKLEDSAMYFCASTAGTGGMNTEAFFGQGTRLTVV.

V usage is TRBV9 and J usage is TRBJ2-1, with TRBD1 matching over 7 bases. V was clipped by 4 bases and J by 4 bases; unmatched bases: 8. Germline CDR1 reads SGDLS; CDR2 reads YYNGEE. CDR3 length: 15 amino acids. The chain's CDR3 is CASSPTPGQYNEQFF. CDR3 DNA sequence: TGTGCCAGCAGCCCCACCCCGGGACAGTACAATGAGCAGTTCTTC.

This clonotype has a handful of counts. The chain links TRBV6-1 to TRBJ2-3, with TRBD1 as a possible D gene (6 bases). The CDR3 contains 16 residues. The germline V and J ends were trimmed by 1 base and 4 bases, with 15 bases remaining between them. Germline-derived CDR1 and CDR2 are MNHNS and SASEGT. The CDR3, as DNA: TGTGCCAGCAGTGAAGAAGCAGGGGTCCACCCAGATACGCAGTATTTT. Protein: CASSEEAGVHPDTQYF.

The rearrangement links TRBV20-1 to TRBJ2-3; TRBD1 might be the D (5 bases). The CDR3 length is 17 residues. CDR1 is DFQATT, CDR2 SNEGSKA, per germline (reference sequence). Trimming left V 2 bases short and J 0 bases short, with 18 bases between. The CDR3 DNA reads TGCAGTGCTAGATCACCGGACACTCTCCCCAGCACAGATACGCAGTATTTT. This translates into CSARSPDTLPSTDTQYF.

This chain links TRBV29-1 with TRBJ2-1; D gene uncertain. The CDR3 is made up of 10 amino acids. CDR1 is SQVTM and CDR2 is ANQGSEA in the germline V gene. Between the trimmed V and J ends, which lost 4 bases and 5 bases, there was a span of 3 bases. CDR3 in amino acids: CSVADNEQFF. In DNA, the CDR3 is TGCAGCGTTGCCGACAATGAGCAGTTCTTC.

The CDR3 loop is CSARQGSYGYTF. The CDR3, as DNA: TGCAGTGCCCGACAGGGGAGCTATGGCTACACCTTC. V usage is TRBV20-1 and J usage is TRBJ1-2; 8 nucleotides agree with TRBD1. This CDR3 comprises 12 residues. Looked up from germline, CDR1 is DFQATT and CDR2 is SNEGSKA (reference sequence). V lost 6 bases, J lost 4 bases, and 4 bases stayed unmatched.

This clonotype occurred a few times. The J gene is TRBJ2-3, the V gene TRBV18; 9 bases match TRBD1. CDR3 length equals 17 residues. Per germline, CDR1 KGHSH and CDR2 LQKENI. V shed 4 bases and J 1 base; nucleotides not matched to a gene: 9. The DNA for the CDR3 is TGTGCCAGCTCACTGGGCGGACAGGGGTCCGGCACAGATACGCAGTATTTT. It specifies CASSLGGQGSGTDTQYF.

This clonotype has more than one count but fewer than ten. The chain is built from TRBV3-1 and TRBJ2-1; perhaps TRBD2 as D (6 bases). V shed 4 bases and J shed 6 bases, with 10 bases lying between them. The germline V gene has CDR1 LGHDT and CDR2 YNNKEL (reference sequence). CDR3 length equals 13 residues. The CDR3 region is CASSLSTSNEQFF. As DNA, the CDR3 is TGTGCCAGCAGCCTTTCGACTAGCAATGAGCAGTTCTTC.

The table lists this clonotype with many counts. The chain joins TRBV11-3 to TRBJ1-6, with unresolved D. The V gene's germline CDR1 is SGHNT and CDR2 YENEEA. The V end was cut by 2 bases, the J end by 7 bases, with 15 bases between. CDR3 length equals 16 residues. CDR3 sequence: CASSLRGPEANSPLHF. In DNA, the CDR3 is TGTGCCAGCAGCTTACGAGGTCCGGAGGCCAATTCACCCCTCCACTTT.